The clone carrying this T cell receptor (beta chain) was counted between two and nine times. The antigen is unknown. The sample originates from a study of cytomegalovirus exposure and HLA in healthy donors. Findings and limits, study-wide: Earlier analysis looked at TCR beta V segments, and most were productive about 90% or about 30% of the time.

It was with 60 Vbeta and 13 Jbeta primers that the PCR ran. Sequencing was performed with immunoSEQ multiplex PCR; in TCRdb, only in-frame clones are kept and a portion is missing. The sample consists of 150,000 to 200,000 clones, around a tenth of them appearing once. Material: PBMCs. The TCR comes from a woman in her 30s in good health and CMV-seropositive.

This chain's CDR3 is CAWTTGFATEAFF. CDR3 nucleotides: TGTGCCTGGACCACAGGGTTCGCCACTGAAGCTTTCTTT. The chain couples TRBV30 to TRBJ1-1; maybe TRBD1 (6 bases). Germline V CDR1 and CDR2: GTSNPN, SVGIG (reference sequence). Between the trimmed V and J ends, which lost 4 bases and 4 bases, there was a span of 13 bases. CDR3 length equals 13 residues.